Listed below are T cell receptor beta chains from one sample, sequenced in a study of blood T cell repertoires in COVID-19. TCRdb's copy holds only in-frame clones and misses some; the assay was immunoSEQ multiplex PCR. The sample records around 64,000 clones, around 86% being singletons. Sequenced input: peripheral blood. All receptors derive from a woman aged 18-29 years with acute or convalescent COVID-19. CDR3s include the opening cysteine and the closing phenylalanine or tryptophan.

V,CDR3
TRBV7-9,CASSSWASGRAAGELFF
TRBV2,CASRAPTGGFNQPQHF
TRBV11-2,CASSLALGLAADTQYF
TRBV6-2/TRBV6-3,CASSLTGMGNQPQHF
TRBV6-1,CASSEGYGSYEQYF
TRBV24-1,CATSDPETSSNEQFF
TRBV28,CASSFTGTGAEQYF
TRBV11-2,CASSYTGGYLYQETQYF
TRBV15,CATSRARDGAQPQHF
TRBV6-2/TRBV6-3,CASSNGVQTQYF
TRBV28,CASSLTGGGNTIYF
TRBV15,CATSRGTGANYGYTF
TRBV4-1,CASSLTSAGKVEKLFF
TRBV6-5,CASSSTGGAGEAFF
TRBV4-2,CASSQGQGGQPQHF
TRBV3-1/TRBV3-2,CASSQDLANTGELFF
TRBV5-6,CASRDTGPAYGYTF
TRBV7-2,CASTRGSSYNEQFF
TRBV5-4,CASSLSENLGELFF
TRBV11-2,CASSLDLTSYGYTF
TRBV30,CAWSGLAGGGLETQYF
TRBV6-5,CASSSRTAQSYEQYF
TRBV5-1,CASSLEGVGSPLHF
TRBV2,CASSEQGGQNNSPLHF
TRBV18,CASSTRPRETSYNEQFF
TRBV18,CASSPPGPGSSYNEQFF
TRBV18,CASSPLPRAAEQYF
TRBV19,CASSSFTGRPPSNEQFF
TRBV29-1,CSVPGLSTDTQYF
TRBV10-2,CASSEGQRIQPQHF
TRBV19,CASSSSPYAEQETQYF
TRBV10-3,CAIKDINTGELFF
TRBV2,CASSNGRLTEAFF